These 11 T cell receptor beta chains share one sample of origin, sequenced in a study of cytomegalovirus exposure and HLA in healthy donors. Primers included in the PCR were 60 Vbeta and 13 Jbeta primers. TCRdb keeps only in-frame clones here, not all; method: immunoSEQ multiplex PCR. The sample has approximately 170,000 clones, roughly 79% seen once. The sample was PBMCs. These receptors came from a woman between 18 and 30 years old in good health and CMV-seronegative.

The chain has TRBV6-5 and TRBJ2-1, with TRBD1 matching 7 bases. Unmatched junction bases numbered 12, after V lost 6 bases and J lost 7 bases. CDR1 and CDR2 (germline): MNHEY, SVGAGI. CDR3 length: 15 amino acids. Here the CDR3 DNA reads TGTGCCAGCAGCCGAGGACAGGAGCCCCGGAATGAGCAGTTCTTC. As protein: CASSRGQEPRNEQFF.

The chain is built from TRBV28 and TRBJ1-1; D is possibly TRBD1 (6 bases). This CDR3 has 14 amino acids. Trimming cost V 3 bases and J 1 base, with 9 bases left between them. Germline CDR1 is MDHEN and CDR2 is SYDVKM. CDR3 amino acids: CASSLETGNTEAFF. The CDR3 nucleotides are TGTGCCAGCAGTTTGGAGACAGGGAACACTGAAGCTTTCTTT.

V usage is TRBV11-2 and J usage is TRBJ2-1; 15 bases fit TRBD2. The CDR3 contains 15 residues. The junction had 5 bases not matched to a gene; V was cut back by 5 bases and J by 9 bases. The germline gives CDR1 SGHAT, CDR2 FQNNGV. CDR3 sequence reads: CASSPPGLAGGEQFF. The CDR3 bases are TGTGCCAGCAGCCCGCCGGGACTAGCGGGAGGTGAGCAGTTCTTC.

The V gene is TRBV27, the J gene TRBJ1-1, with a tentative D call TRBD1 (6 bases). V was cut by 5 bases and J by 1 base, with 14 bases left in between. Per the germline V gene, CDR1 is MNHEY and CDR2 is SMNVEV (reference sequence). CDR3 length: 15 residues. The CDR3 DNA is TGTGCCAGCAGTACTCTAGGGGGAAAGAACACTGAAGCTTTCTTT. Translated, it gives CASSTLGGKNTEAFF.

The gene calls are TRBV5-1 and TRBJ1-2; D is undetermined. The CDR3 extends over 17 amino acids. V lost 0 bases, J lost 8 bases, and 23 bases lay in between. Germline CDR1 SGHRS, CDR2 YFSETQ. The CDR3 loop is CASSLGGVAIELYGYTF. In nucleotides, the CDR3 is TGCGCCAGCAGCTTGGGCGGGGTAGCTATTGAGCTGTACGGCTACACCTTC.

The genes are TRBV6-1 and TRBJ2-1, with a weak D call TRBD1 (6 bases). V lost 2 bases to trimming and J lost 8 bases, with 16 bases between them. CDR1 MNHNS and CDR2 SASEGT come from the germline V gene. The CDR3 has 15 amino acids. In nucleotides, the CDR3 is TGTGCCAGCAGTGAACGGCAGGGGCGTATTGATGAGCAGTTCTTC. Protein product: CASSERQGRIDEQFF.

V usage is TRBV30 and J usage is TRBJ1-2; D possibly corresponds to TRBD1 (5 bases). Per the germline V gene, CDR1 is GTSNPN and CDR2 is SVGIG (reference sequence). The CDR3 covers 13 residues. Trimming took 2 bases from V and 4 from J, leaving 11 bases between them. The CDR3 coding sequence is TGTGCCTGGAGTCCCGGACAACTCTATGGCTACACCTTC. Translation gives CAWSPGQLYGYTF.

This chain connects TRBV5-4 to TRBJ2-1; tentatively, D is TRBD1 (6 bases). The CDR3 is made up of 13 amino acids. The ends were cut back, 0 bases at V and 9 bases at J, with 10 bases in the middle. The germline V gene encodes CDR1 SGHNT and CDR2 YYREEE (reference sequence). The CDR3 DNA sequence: TGTGCCAGCAGCTTGGTGGGGGCGGTTGAGCAGTTCTTC. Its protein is CASSLVGAVEQFF.

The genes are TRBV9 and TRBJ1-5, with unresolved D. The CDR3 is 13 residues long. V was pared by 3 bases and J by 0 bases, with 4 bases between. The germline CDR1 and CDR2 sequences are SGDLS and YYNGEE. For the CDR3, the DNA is TGTGCCAGCAGCGGTAATAGCAATCAGCCCCAGCATTTT. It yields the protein CASSGNSNQPQHF. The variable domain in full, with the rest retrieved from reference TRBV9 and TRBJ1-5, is DSGVTQTPKHLITATGQRVTLRCSPRSGDLSVYWYQQSLDQGLQFLIQYYNGEERAKGNILERFSAQQFPDLHSELNLSSLELGDSALYFCASSGNSNQPQHFGDGTRLSIL.

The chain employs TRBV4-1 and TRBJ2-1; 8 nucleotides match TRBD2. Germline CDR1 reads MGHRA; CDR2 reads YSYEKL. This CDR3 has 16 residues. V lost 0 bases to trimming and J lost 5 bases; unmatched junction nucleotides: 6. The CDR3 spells CASSQEEAGVHNEQFF. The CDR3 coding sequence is TGCGCCAGCAGCCAAGAGGAAGCGGGGGTTCACAATGAGCAGTTCTTC.

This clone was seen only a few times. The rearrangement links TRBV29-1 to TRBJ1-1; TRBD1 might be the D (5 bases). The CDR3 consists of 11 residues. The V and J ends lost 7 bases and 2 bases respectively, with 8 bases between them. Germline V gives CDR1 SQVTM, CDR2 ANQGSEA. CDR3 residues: CSGQGNTEAFF. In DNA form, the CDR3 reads TGCAGCGGTCAGGGAAACACTGAAGCTTTCTTT.